This T cell receptor (beta chain) was profiled in a study of T cells after yellow fever vaccination. Overall study findings and caveats: Any FACS-sorted repertoire could hold abundant clonotypes that contaminate it from the bulk population. Overlap between CD4 and CD8 compartments was detected for a small share of clonotypes. Post-booster repertoires again held most primary-vaccination clones (about 96% CD4, 88% CD8).

Details on this clonotype: The target antigen is unknown.

Conversion of TCR transcripts into cDNA relied on 5'RACE template switching, which added a universal primer site and UMIs. MiXCR was run by TCRdb on the 5' RACE reads, yielding one entry per CDR3 protein. The data hold some 600,000 distinct CDR3 sequences, with less than 20% observed a single time. CDR3 length: 13 residues. V dropped 7 bases and J dropped 2 bases, with 14 bases sitting between them. The germline gives CDR1 DFQATT, CDR2 SNEGSKA (reference sequence). The starting material was PBMCs, obtained about 5 days after the first yellow fever vaccination. V usage is TRBV20-1 and J usage is TRBJ1-2; D gene uncertain. This receptor was obtained from a man aged 18 to 35 who received the YFV17D yellow fever vaccine. CDR3 coding DNA: TGCAGTGTAAGGGCGCAGGACAACTATGGCTACACCTTC. Its translation is CSVRAQDNYGYTF.